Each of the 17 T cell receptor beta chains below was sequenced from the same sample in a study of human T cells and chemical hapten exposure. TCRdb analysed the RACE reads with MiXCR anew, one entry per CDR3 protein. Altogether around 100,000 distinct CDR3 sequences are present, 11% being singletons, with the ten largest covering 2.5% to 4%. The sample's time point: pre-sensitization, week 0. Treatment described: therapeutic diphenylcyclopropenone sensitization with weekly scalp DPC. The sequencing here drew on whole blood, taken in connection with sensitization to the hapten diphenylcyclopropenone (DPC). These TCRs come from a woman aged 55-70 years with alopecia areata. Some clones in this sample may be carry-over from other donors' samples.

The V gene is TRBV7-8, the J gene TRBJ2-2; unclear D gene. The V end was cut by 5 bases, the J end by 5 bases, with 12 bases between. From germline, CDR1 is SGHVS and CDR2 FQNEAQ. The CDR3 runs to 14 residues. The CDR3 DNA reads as TGTGCCAGCAGCCCAACCTTACAGACCGGGGAGCTGTTTTTT. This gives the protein CASSPTLQTGELFF.

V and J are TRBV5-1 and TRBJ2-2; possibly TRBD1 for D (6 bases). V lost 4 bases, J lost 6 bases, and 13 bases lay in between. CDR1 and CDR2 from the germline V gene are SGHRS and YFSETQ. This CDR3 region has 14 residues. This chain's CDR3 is CASSPIYRAGELFF. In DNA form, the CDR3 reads TGCGCCAGCAGCCCTATCTACAGGGCCGGGGAGCTGTTTTTT.

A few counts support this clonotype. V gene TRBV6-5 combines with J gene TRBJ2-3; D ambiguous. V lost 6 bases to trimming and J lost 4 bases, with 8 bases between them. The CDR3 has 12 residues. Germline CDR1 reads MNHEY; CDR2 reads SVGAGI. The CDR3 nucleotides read TGTGCCAGCAGCTCAGTGGCAGATACGCAGTATTTT. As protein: CASSSVADTQYF.

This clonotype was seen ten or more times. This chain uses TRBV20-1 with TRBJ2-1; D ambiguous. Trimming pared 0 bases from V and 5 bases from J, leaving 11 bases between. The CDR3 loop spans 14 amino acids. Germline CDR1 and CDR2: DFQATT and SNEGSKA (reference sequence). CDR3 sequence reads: CSAREISPHNEQFF. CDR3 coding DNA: TGCAGTGCTAGAGAAATAAGTCCCCACAATGAGCAGTTCTTC.

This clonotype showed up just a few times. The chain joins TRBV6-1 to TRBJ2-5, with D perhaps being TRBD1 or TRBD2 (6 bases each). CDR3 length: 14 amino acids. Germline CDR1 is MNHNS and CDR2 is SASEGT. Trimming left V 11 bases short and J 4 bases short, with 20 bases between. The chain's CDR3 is CALGGLVSRETQYF. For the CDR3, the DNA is TGTGCCCTAGGGGGGCTAGTAAGCAGAGAGACCCAGTACTTC.

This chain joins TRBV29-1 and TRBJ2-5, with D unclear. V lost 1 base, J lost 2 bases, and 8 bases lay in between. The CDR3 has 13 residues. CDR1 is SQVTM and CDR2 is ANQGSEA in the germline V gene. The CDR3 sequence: CSVEVNSQETQYF. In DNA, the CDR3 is TGCAGCGTTGAAGTGAACAGTCAAGAGACCCAGTACTTC.

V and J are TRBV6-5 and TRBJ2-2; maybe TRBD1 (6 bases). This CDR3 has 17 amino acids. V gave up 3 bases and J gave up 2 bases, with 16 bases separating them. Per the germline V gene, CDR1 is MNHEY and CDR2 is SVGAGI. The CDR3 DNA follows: TGTGCCAGCAGTTATTTGAAAGGGACACCTAACACCGGGGAGCTGTTTTTT. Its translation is CASSYLKGTPNTGELFF.

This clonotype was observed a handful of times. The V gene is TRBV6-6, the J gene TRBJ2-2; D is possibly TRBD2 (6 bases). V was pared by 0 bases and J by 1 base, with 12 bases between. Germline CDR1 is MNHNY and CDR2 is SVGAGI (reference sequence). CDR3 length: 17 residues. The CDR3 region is CASSYSGDSGNTGELFF. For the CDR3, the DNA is TGTGCCAGCAGTTACTCAGGAGATAGCGGGAACACCGGGGAGCTGTTTTTT.

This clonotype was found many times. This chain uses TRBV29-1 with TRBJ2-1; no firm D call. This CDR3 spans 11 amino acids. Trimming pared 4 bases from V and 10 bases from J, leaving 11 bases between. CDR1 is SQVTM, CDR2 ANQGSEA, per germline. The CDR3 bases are TGCAGCGTTGGGGTGGGCCCCGAGCAGTTCTTC. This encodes CSVGVGPEQFF.

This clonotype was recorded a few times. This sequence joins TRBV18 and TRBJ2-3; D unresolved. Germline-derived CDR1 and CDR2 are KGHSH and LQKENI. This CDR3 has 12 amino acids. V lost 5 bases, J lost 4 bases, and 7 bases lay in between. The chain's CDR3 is CASSSESDTQYF. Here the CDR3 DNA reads TGTGCCAGCTCATCGGAATCAGATACGCAGTATTTT.

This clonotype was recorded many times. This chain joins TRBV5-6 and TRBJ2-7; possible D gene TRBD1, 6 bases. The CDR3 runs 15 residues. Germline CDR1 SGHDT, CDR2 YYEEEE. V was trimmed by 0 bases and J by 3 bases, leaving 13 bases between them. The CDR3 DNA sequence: TGTGCCAGCAGCTTGGCCGGGACACCCCTCTACGAGCAGTACTTC. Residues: CASSLAGTPLYEQYF.

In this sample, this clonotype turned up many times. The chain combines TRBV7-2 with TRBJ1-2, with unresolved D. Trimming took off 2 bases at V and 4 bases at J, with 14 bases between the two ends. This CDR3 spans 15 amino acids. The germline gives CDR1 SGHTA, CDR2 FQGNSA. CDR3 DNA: TGTGCCAGCAGCTTATCCCAACAGATGATCTATGGCTACACCTTC. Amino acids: CASSLSQQMIYGYTF.

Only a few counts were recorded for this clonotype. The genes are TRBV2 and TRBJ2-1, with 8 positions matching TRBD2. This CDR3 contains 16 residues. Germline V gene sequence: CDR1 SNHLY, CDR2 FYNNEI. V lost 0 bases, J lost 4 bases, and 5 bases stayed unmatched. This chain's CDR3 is CASSEAPGLGYNEQFF. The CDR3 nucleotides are TGTGCCAGCAGTGAAGCGCCGGGACTAGGGTACAATGAGCAGTTCTTC.

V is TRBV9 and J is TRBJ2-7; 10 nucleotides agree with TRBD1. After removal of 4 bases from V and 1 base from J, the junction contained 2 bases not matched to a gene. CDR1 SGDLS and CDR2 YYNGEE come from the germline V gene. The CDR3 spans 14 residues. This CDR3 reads CASSKGQGSYEQYF. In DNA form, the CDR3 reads TGTGCCAGCAGCAAGGGACAGGGGTCCTACGAGCAGTACTTC.

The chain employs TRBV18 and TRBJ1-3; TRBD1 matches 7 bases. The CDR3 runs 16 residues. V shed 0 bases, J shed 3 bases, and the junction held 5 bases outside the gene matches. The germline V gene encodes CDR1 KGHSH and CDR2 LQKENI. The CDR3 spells CASSPPSGGIGNTIYF. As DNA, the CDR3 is TGTGCCAGCTCACCACCGTCAGGGGGAATTGGAAACACCATATATTTT.

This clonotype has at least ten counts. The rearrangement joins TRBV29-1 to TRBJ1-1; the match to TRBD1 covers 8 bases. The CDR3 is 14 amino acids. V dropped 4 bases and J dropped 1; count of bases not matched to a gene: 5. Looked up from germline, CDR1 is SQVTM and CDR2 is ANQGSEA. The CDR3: CSVARGQGNTEAFF. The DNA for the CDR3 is TGCAGCGTTGCCAGGGGGCAGGGGAACACTGAAGCTTTCTTT.

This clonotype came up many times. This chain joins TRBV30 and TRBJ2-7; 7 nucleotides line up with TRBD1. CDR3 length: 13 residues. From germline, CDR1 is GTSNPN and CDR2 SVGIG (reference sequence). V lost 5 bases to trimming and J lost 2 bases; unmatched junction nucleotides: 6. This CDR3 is CAWGRQGTYEQYF. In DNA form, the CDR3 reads TGTGCCTGGGGCAGACAGGGCACCTACGAGCAGTACTTC. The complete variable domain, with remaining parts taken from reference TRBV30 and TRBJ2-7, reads SQTIHQWPATLVQPVGSPLSLECTVEGTSNPNLYWYRQAAGRGLQLLFYSVGIGQISSEVPQNLSASRPQDRQFILSSKKLLLSDSGFYLCAWGRQGTYEQYFGPGTRLTVT.